This entry lists 3 T cell receptor beta chains sequenced from one sample in a study of response to subunit inactivated influenza vaccine (dated by TCRdb to 2017 to 2018). The library was produced with RT-PCR. For sequencing, an Illumina HiSeq 2500 was employed. TCRdb reprocessing: public reads trimmed at Q25 with fastp, clones called with MiXCR, in-frame beta chains kept. All rows with the same CDR3 protein become a single entry with the most common DNA and genes. Present in this sample are hundreds of thousands of distinct CDR3 sequences, about a fifth of which were seen just once. Clones ranked in the top ten supply roughly 10% of the sample. The sequencing used PBMCs from blood, collected around 22 months after vaccination. Receptors were obtained from a man between 50 and 69 years old who received an inactivated influenza vaccine. Donor details come from another sample of the same person, matched by shared clones.

This clonotype was recorded many times. The V call is TRBV15, the J call TRBJ1-5, with D perhaps TRBD1 (5 bases). Germline V gives CDR1 LNHNV, CDR2 YYDKDF (reference sequence). Between the trimmed V and J ends, which lost 0 bases and 2 bases, there was a span of 8 bases. This CDR3 has 15 amino acids. The CDR3 reads CATSRDPGGNQPQHF. CDR3 bases: TGTGCCACCAGCAGAGATCCGGGGGGCAATCAGCCCCAGCATTTT.

There are many counts of this clonotype. The rearrangement links TRBV7-2 to TRBJ1-6; D might be TRBD1 (5 bases). Deletions cut 6 bases from V and 6 bases from J, with 9 bases between. This CDR3 is 13 amino acids long. Germline V gene lookup returns CDR1 SGHTA and CDR2 FQGNSA. CDR3 region: CASSDRVNSPLHF. CDR3 nucleotide sequence: TGTGCCAGCAGTGACAGAGTTAATTCACCCCTCCACTTT.

CDR3 bases: TGTGCCAGCAGTTATTCGGGACAGGTTGGACCCATTGTAGATTCACCCCTCCACTTT. This translates into CASSYSGQVGPIVDSPLHF. The gene calls are TRBV6-5 and TRBJ1-6; 8 bases fit TRBD1. The V gene's germline CDR1 is MNHEY and CDR2 SVGAGI. This CDR3 has 19 residues. Trimming took 3 bases from V and 8 from J; bases not matched to a gene: 18.